The 30 T cell receptor beta chains presented below share a single source sample, sequenced in a study of breast tumors, draining lymph nodes, adjacent tissues. The lymph nodes were axillary draining lymph nodes from breast cancer patients. MiXCR, applied by TCRdb to the multiplex PCR reads, yields one record per CDR3 protein. The sample has about 200,000 distinct CDR3 sequences, approximately 33% seen once; the top ten hold more than 4%. The sample consisted of axillary lymph node tissue. Receptors were obtained from a female donor with breast cancer. Some clones in this sample may be carry-over from other donors' samples.

This clonotype was picked up a small number of times. The V and J genes are TRBV7-3 and TRBJ1-1, with TRBD1 as a possible D gene (5 bases). V gave up 4 bases and J gave up 8 bases, with 14 bases separating them. Germline assignment: CDR1 SGHTA and CDR2 FQGTGA. The CDR3 length is 13 residues. The CDR3 spells CASSSTGGAEAFF. In DNA form, the CDR3 reads TGTGCCAGCAGCTCAACGGGGGGAGCAGAAGCTTTCTTT. Looking up the rest from reference TRBV7-3 and TRBJ1-1 gives the full variable domain: GAGVSQTPSNKVTEKGKYVELRCDPISGHTALYWYRQSLGQGPEFLIYFQGTGAADDSGLPNDRFFAVRPEGSVSTLKIQRTERGDSAVYLCASSSTGGAEAFFGQGTRLTVV.

This clonotype was counted ten times or more. The chain joins TRBV20-1 to TRBJ2-6; D gene uncertain. This CDR3 is 18 amino acids long. CDR1 and CDR2 (germline): DFQATT, SNEGSKA (reference sequence). V dropped 4 bases and J dropped 0 bases, with 19 bases sitting between them. As DNA, the CDR3 is TGCAGTGCTATCTCTACGGGCGTCAAATTCTCTGGGGCCAACGTCCTGACTTTC. Its protein product is CSAISTGVKFSGANVLTF.

This clonotype has a count of ten or more. The gene calls are TRBV10-2 and TRBJ2-1; TRBD2 aligns across 8 bases. Germline CDR1 WSHSY, CDR2 SAAADI. CDR3 length equals 14 residues. With V trimmed by 3 bases and J by 10 bases, 8 bases remained unmatched. The CDR3 DNA sequence: TGCGCCAGCAGTGACAGCGGGAGAAGATTAGAGCAGTTCTTC. Protein: CASSDSGRRLEQFF.

This clonotype was recorded at least ten times. The chain recombines TRBV6-1 with TRBJ1-5; possible D gene TRBD1, 5 bases. Trimming took 5 bases from V and 7 from J, leaving 21 bases between them. CDR3 length: 16 residues. Germline CDR1 is MNHNS and CDR2 is SASEGT. This CDR3 reads CASSLHRDSSWQPQHF. CDR3 DNA sequence: TGTGCCAGCAGTCTCCACCGAGACAGTTCTTGGCAGCCCCAGCATTTT.

As concerns this clonotype: A much larger clone lies a single base off, so this may be a read error. This CDR3 fails to terminate in the conserved phenylalanine or tryptophan, so it likely reflects a read error. The rearrangement uses TRBV9 and TRBJ2-7, with TRBD2 identical over 8 bases. The germline gives CDR1 SGDLS, CDR2 YYNGEE. The CDR3 is made up of 13 amino acids. V shed 4 bases, J shed 7 bases, and the junction held 7 bases outside the gene matches. This CDR3 is CASSPSGGGEQYS. CDR3 nucleotides: TGTGCCAGCAGCCCGAGCGGGGGCGGGGAGCAGTACTCC.

This clonotype was seen a handful of times. V gene TRBV18 combines with J gene TRBJ2-1, with D possibly TRBD1 on 5 matching bases. The CDR3 sequence is 15 residues long. Germline V lookup: CDR1 KGHSH, CDR2 LQKENI. The V gene lost 6 bases and the J gene lost 1 base, with 13 bases spanning the gap. CDR3 coding DNA: TGTGCCAGCTCCCAACAGGTGGGTTCCTACAATGAGCAGTTCTTC. It translates to CASSQQVGSYNEQFF.

Worth noting for this clonotype: A much bigger clone sits one base away, suggesting this may be a read error. Because it lacks the conserved phenylalanine or tryptophan at the end, this CDR3 is likely a read error. The genes are TRBV28 and TRBJ2-7; TRBD2 is a possible D gene (5 bases). This CDR3 has 12 residues. The V gene's germline CDR1 is MDHEN and CDR2 SYDVKM. Trimming took 6 bases from V and 3 from J, leaving 9 bases between them. CDR3 DNA: TGTGCCAGCAGCACGGAGGACTACGAGCAGTACCTC. The encoded protein is CASSTEDYEQYL.

This clonotype showed up many times. V and J are TRBV11-2 and TRBJ1-5; D is undetermined. CDR3 size: 15 residues. With 5 bases removed from V and 0 bases from J, the gap between germline ends came to 11 bases. The germline gives CDR1 SGHAT, CDR2 FQNNGV. The CDR3 sequence is CASSPTVNSNQPQHF. Written as DNA, the CDR3 is TGTGCCAGCAGCCCCACAGTCAATAGCAATCAGCCCCAGCATTTT. Based on the CDR3 plus reference TRBV11-2 and TRBJ1-5, the full variable domain is EAGVAQSPRYKIIEKRQSVAFWCNPISGHATLYWYQQILGQGPKLLIQFQNNGVVDDSQLPKDRFSAERLKGVDSTLKIQPAKLEDSAVYLCASSPTVNSNQPQHFGDGTRLSIL.

This clonotype has only a few counts. This may stem from a read error, because a much larger clone lies one nucleotide away. The chain links TRBV12-3 or TRBV12-4 to TRBJ1-2; 7 nucleotides match TRBD1. CDR3 length equals 15 residues. The CDR3 bases are TGTGCCAGCAGGGGGAATTGGGACAGCTACTATGGCTACCCCTTC. Translating it yields CASRGNWDSYYGYPF.

Remarks on this clonotype: This may be a read error, as it is one base from a much larger clone. The chain links TRBV30 to TRBJ1-4, with 7 bases aligning to TRBD1. The CDR3 contains 12 residues. V shed 5 bases, J shed 8 bases, and the junction held 5 bases outside the gene matches. CDR1 GTSNPN and CDR2 SVGIG come from the germline V gene (reference sequence). CDR3 in DNA: TGTGCCTGGGGGGACAGCAGGGAAAAACTGTTTTTT. Amino acid sequence: CAWGDSREKLFF.

The CDR3 DNA reads as TGTGCCAGCAGTTTTCACAAGGGGCCCGTCGGGTTTGGCTACACCTTC. Protein product: CASSFHKGPVGFGYTF. The chain couples TRBV12-3 or TRBV12-4 to TRBJ1-2; tentative D call: TRBD1 (5 bases). The CDR3 has 16 amino acids. Trimming took off 3 bases at V and 7 bases at J, with 21 bases between the two ends.

Many counts were recorded for this clonotype. V is TRBV12-3 or TRBV12-4 and J is TRBJ2-7; D unclear. Trimming pared 6 bases from V and 4 bases from J, leaving 7 bases between. The CDR3 is 11 amino acids. The CDR3 DNA reads TGTGCCAGCAGCTTGGGGTACGAGCAGTACTTC. This gives the protein CASSLGYEQYF.

Ten or more counts support this clonotype. The chain links TRBV7-6 to TRBJ2-6; TRBD2 is a possible D gene (7 bases). Germline assignment: CDR1 SGHVS and CDR2 FNYEAQ. This CDR3 comprises 17 residues. Between the trimmed V and J ends, which lost 3 bases and 0 bases, there was a span of 12 bases. The CDR3: CASSLSAGASGANVLTF. The CDR3 DNA sequence: TGTGCCAGCAGCTTGAGCGCGGGGGCCTCTGGGGCCAACGTCCTGACTTTC.

About this clonotype: An end of the junction does not agree with germline; a read error may underlie this. The V gene is TRBV10-2, the J gene TRBJ2-3; the D gene is possibly TRBD1 (5 bases). Germline lookup yields CDR1 WSHSY and CDR2 SAAADI. This CDR3 has 14 amino acids. The CDR3 DNA follows: TGCGCCTGCAGGGCGTCCCACGGTACAGATACGCAGTATTTT. Amino acid sequence: CACRASHGTDTQYF.

This chain uses TRBV24-1 with TRBJ2-7; perhaps TRBD2 as D (5 bases). This CDR3 spans 13 amino acids. V lost 8 bases to trimming and J lost 0 bases, with 10 bases between them. Germline V gene data show CDR1 as KGHDR and CDR2 as SFDVKD. The DNA of the CDR3 is TGTGCCACCACCGGCGGACTCTCCTACGAGCAGTACTTC. This encodes CATTGGLSYEQYF.

This clonotype occurred a few times. The CDR3 region has the DNA TGTGCCAGCAGCGCGTACAGGGACACCATGAACACTGAAGCTTTCTTT. Translating gives CASSAYRDTMNTEAFF. The chain uses TRBV9 and TRBJ1-1; maybe TRBD1 (6 bases). The CDR3 is 16 amino acids. V lost 3 bases, J lost 0 bases, and 15 bases lay in between. From germline, CDR1 is SGDLS and CDR2 YYNGEE.

This rearrangement joins TRBV7-2 to TRBJ2-1; 8 bases agree with TRBD2. CDR1 is SGHTA and CDR2 is FQGNSA in the germline V gene. CDR3 length equals 12 residues. Here the CDR3 DNA reads TGTGTCAGTAGCCTACTAGCGGATGAGCAGTTCTTC. Its protein is CVSSLLADEQFF.

This clonotype was seen ten or more times. This chain connects TRBV19 to TRBJ1-6; no reliable D call. Between the trimmed V and J ends, which lost 3 bases and 7 bases, there was a span of 7 bases. The germline V gene encodes CDR1 LNHDA and CDR2 SQIVND (reference sequence). There are 13 residues in the CDR3. The CDR3 coding sequence is TGTGCCAGTAGTATGACCGACAATTCACCCCTCCACTTT. Translation: CASSMTDNSPLHF.

This clonotype was counted only a few times. With a much larger clone just one base away, this may be a read error. This rearrangement joins TRBV6-6 to TRBJ1-2, with 11 nucleotides matching TRBD1. The V gene's germline CDR1 is MNHNY and CDR2 SVGAGI (reference sequence). The CDR3 has 15 amino acids. V shed 4 bases and J 7 bases; nucleotides not matched to a gene: 8. CDR3 amino acids: CASSSSTGTGGGYTF. As DNA, the CDR3 is TGTGCCAGCAGTTCCTCCACCGGGACAGGGGGTGGCTACACCTTC.

Comment on this clonotype: The limits of the CDR3 on the DNA are not certain, so only TCRdb's listed CDR3 is given. The J gene is TRBJ2-7, the V gene TRBV9; TRBD1, the D gene given by the table, was not confirmed from the DNA. Germline V gene lookup returns CDR1 SGDLS and CDR2 YYNGEE. Including both end residues, the CDR3 is 21 amino acids long. The CDR3: CASSIYLCSVEWLGQGREQYF.

Ten or more counts support this clonotype. This sequence joins TRBV12-3 or TRBV12-4 and TRBJ1-2; D remains ambiguous. V lost 5 bases, J lost 4 bases, and 14 bases lay in between. The CDR3 totals 14 residues. The CDR3, as DNA: TGTGCCAGCAGTAGACAAGGTCGGACCTATGGCTACACCTTC. Translating it yields CASSRQGRTYGYTF.

The rearrangement joins TRBV20-1 to TRBJ1-5; D perhaps matches TRBD1 (5 bases). The length of the CDR3 is 12 residues. Germline lookup yields CDR1 DFQATT and CDR2 SNEGSKA (reference sequence). The ends were cut back, 6 bases at V and 3 bases at J, with 9 bases in the middle. In DNA form, the CDR3 reads TGCAGTGCCACCGGGACCAATCAGCCCCAGCATTTT. This gives the protein CSATGTNQPQHF.

This clonotype was picked up many times. The chain couples TRBV30 to TRBJ2-5; the D gene is possibly TRBD1 (5 bases). The CDR3 sequence is 14 residues long. Trimming pared 0 bases from V and 5 bases from J, leaving 13 bases between. Germline CDR1 and CDR2: GTSNPN and SVGIG (reference sequence). The CDR3 DNA sequence: TGTGCCTGGAGTGTTAGGGGTCCCGGGGAGACCCAGTACTTC. Its protein is CAWSVRGPGETQYF.

Ten or more counts support this clonotype. J is TRBJ2-7 and V is TRBV5-6, with 9 bases identical to TRBD1. Germline V CDR1 and CDR2: SGHDT, YYEEEE. The CDR3 consists of 15 residues. The trim removed 4 bases at V and 1 base at J, leaving 6 bases unmatched. The CDR3 nucleotides read TGTGCCAGCAGCGCGCCGGGACAGGGATCCTACGAGCAGTACTTC. Translated, it gives CASSAPGQGSYEQYF. The entire variable domain, with the rest obtained from reference TRBV5-6 and TRBJ2-7, is as follows: DAGVTQSPTHLIKTRGQQVTLRCSPKSGHDTVSWYQQALGQGPQFIFQYYEEEERQRGNFPDRFSGHQFPNYSSELNVNALLLGDSALYLCASSAPGQGSYEQYFGPGTRLTVT.

At least ten counts were recorded for this clonotype. This chain uses TRBV19 with TRBJ2-3; 7 nucleotides line up with TRBD1. Germline V gives CDR1 LNHDA, CDR2 SQIVND (reference sequence). The V segment lost 3 bases and the J segment 4 bases; nucleotides outside the gene matches: 4. CDR3 length equals 14 residues. CDR3 coding DNA: TGTGCCAGTAGTATTGCGACAGGGTCAGATACGCAGTATTTT. It specifies CASSIATGSDTQYF.

This clonotype was picked up many times. The chain uses TRBV7-6 and TRBJ2-1, with D perhaps given as TRBD1 or TRBD2 (5 bases each). V was pared by 1 base and J by 0 bases, with 13 bases between. The CDR3 sequence is 17 residues long. The germline gives CDR1 SGHVS, CDR2 FNYEAQ. The CDR3 protein is CASSLDLGTSSYNEQFF. The DNA of the CDR3 is TGTGCCAGCAGCTTAGATTTGGGGACGAGCTCCTACAATGAGCAGTTCTTC.

As concerns this clonotype: Compared with germline, one end of the junction differs, possibly owing to a read error. V gene TRBV6-5 combines with J gene TRBJ2-2, with 11 bases matching TRBD2. Germline V gene data show CDR1 as MNHEY and CDR2 as SVGAGI. This CDR3 has 17 amino acids. The CDR3: CAGSYSGLAGGTGELFF. For the CDR3, the DNA is TGTGCCGGCAGTTACTCGGGGCTAGCGGGGGGCACCGGGGAGCTGTTTTTT.

This clonotype was counted many times. The J gene is TRBJ1-2, the V gene TRBV4-1; D is unresolved. The CDR3 runs 15 residues. Germline CDR1 and CDR2: MGHRA and YSYEKL. V was cut by 0 bases and J by 2 bases, with 10 bases left in between. The CDR3 DNA reads as TGCGCCAGCAGCCAAGATGCGGGTAGGAACTATGGCTACACCTTC. Amino acids: CASSQDAGRNYGYTF.

This clonotype was seen at least ten times. The J gene is TRBJ2-7, the V gene TRBV4-2; 7 nucleotides match TRBD1. Germline loops: CDR1 LGHNA, CDR2 YNFKEQ. The CDR3 covers 15 residues. Trimming removed 4 bases from V and 2 bases from J; junction bases left unmatched: 8. CDR3 sequence: CASSRDRERAYEQYF. For the CDR3, the DNA is TGTGCCAGCAGCCGTGACAGGGAACGAGCCTACGAGCAGTACTTC.

The chain combines TRBV29-1 with TRBJ2-3, with D perhaps given as TRBD1 or TRBD2 (5 bases each). Germline V lookup: CDR1 SQVTM, CDR2 ANQGSEA. The CDR3 has 15 amino acids. V shed 8 bases and J shed 0 bases, with 18 bases lying between them. The CDR3: CSLGVRTASTDTQYF. The CDR3, as DNA: TGCAGCCTGGGGGTCAGGACGGCGAGCACAGATACGCAGTATTTT.